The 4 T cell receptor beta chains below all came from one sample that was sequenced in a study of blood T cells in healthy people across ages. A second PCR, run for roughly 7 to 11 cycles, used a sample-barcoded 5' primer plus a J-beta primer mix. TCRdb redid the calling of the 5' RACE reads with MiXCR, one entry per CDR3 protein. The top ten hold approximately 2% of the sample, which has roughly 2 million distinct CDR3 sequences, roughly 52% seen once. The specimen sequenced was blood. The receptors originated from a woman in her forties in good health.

CDR3 sequence (DNA): TGTGCCAGCAGTTCAAGGGACTACGGGGCAGATACGCAGTATTTT. Its protein product is CASSSRDYGADTQYF. The chain joins TRBV28 to TRBJ2-3, with 7 bases identical to TRBD2. Losses at the gene ends were 4 bases for V and 4 bases for J; bases not matched to a gene: 8. This CDR3 contains 15 residues. Germline values: CDR1 MDHEN, CDR2 SYDVKM.

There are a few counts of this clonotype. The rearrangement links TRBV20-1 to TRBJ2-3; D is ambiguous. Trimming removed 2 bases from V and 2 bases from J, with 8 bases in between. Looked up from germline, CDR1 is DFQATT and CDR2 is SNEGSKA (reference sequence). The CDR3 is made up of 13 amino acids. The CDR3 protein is CSARLLPTDTQYF. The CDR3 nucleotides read TGCAGTGCTAGACTCCTCCCCACAGATACGCAGTATTTT.

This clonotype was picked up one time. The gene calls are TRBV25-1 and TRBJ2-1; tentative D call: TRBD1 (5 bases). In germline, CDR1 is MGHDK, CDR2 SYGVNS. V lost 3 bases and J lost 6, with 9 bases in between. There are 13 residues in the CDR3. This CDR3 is CASSDPGRNEQFF. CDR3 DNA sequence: TGTGCCAGCAGTGACCCAGGGCGCAATGAGCAGTTCTTC.

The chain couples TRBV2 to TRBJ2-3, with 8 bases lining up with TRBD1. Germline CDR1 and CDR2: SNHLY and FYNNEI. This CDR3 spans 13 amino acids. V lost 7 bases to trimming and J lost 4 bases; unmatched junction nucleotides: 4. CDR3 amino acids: CASTGGLADTQYF. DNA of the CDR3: TGTGCCAGCACAGGGGGCTTGGCAGATACGCAGTATTTT.